The rows below give T cell receptor beta chains drawn from one sample of a study of cytomegalovirus exposure and HLA in healthy donors. Produced via immunoSEQ multiplex PCR; TCRdb's table is partial and in-frame only. The sample consists of 150,000 to 200,000 clones, 76% of them appearing once. The sequenced sample consisted of PBMCs. These receptor sequences come from a male donor in good health and CMV-seronegative. CDR3s include the opening cysteine and the closing phenylalanine or tryptophan. D genes are given only for firm matches. Clone size is not always given. Where it is, it says once, few, many or a class for expanded clones.

CDR3 DNA | CDR3 protein | V gene | clone size | J gene | D gene
TGTGCCAGCAGCCCTCAGGCCCGCGTGGATTCACCCCTCCACTTT | CASSPQARVDSPLHF | TRBV5-4 | . | TRBJ1-6 | .
TGTGCCAGCAGCTTAGCAGGGGTCCAGCGTCGAGACACCGGGGAGCTGTTTTTT | CASSLAGVQRRDTGELFF | TRBV7-6 | . | TRBJ2-2 | .
TGCGCCAGCACCCGTGAGTTTAGCGGGGGCGCCAGGGGGGAGCTGTTTTTT | CASTREFSGGARGELFF | TRBV4-1 | . | TRBJ2-2 | TRBD2
TGTGCCAGCAGCCAATCCCTTCCGGGCACAGATACGCAGTATTTT | CASSQSLPGTDTQYF | TRBV7-8 | . | TRBJ2-3 | .
TGTGCCACTTCGGGACAGGGGGTTTCCTACGAGCAGTACTTC | CATSGQGVSYEQYF | TRBV10-3 | . | TRBJ2-7 | TRBD1
TGTGCCAGCAGTTCGGGGGGGCACGAGCAGTACTTC | CASSSGGHEQYF | TRBV28 | few | TRBJ2-7 | TRBD2
TGTGCCTGGAGTGTCTCGCGGGAGACTGAAGCTTTCTTT | CAWSVSRETEAFF | TRBV30 | . | TRBJ1-1 | .
TGTGCCATCAGGCCCACTAGCGGCTCGAACACCGGGGAGCTGTTTTTT | CAIRPTSGSNTGELFF | TRBV10-3 | once | TRBJ2-2 | TRBD2
TGTGCCAGCAGCGCAGACAGGCCCGGGGGGGGCTACACCTTC | CASSADRPGGGYTF | TRBV7-6 | few | TRBJ1-2 | .
TGTGCCACCAGCGACGCCGGACAGGGTGTAGGGCGGGAGACCCAGTACTTC | CATSDAGQGVGRETQYF | TRBV15 | . | TRBJ2-5 | TRBD1
TGTGCCAGCAGTTACGCCGGGACAGGGACCTACGAGCAGTACTTC | CASSYAGTGTYEQYF | TRBV6-5 | . | TRBJ2-7 | TRBD1
TGTGCCAGCAGTGAAGGGCGGGACTTTCAGACCCAGTACTTC | CASSEGRDFQTQYF | TRBV2 | . | TRBJ2-5 | .
TGTGCCAGCACTAGCGTTACCGGGAATGAGCAGTTCTTC | CASTSVTGNEQFF | TRBV5-5 | few | TRBJ2-1 | .
TGTGCCATCAGAACAGCCTTGAACACTGAAGCTTTCTTT | CAIRTALNTEAFF | TRBV28 | . | TRBJ1-1 | .
TGTGCCAGCTCGAAGAACAGGGTGAACACTGAAGCTTTCTTT | CASSKNRVNTEAFF | TRBV27 | . | TRBJ1-1 | .
TGTGCCAGCAGTTACTCGGGGGGGCAAGGCGGGGAGCTGTTTTTT | CASSYSGGQGGELFF | TRBV6-5 | . | TRBJ2-2 | .
TGTGCCTGGGGACACAGCGGGGGGGGGAGAGACATTCAGTACTTC | CAWGHSGGGRDIQYF | TRBV30 | once | TRBJ2-4 | TRBD2
TGTGCCAGTAAGTTACAGGGAGTCTCCTATAATTCACCCCTCCACTTT | CASKLQGVSYNSPLHF | TRBV27 | . | TRBJ1-6 | .
TGTGCCAGCAGTGTAGACAGCGGGTCTCCTAAGTTGAACTTC | CASSVDSGSPKLNF | TRBV2 | few | TRBJ2-7 | .
TGTGCCAGCAGCGTAGCGGAGACAGATACGCAGTATTTT | CASSVAETDTQYF | TRBV9 | . | TRBJ2-3 | .
TGTGCCAGCAGCTTAGGGGGACTAGCGGGAGGTAGGGAGCAGTTCTTC | CASSLGGLAGGREQFF | TRBV7-3 | . | TRBJ2-1 | TRBD2
TGTGCCAGCAGCTTGGGAGGGACAGGGGCAGTAGAGCAGTACTTC | CASSLGGTGAVEQYF | TRBV5-8 | . | TRBJ2-7 | TRBD1
TGTGCCAGCAGCGTAGGAGGAAGGGATAGCGGGAGGGCCATCACTACAGATACGCAGTATTTT | CASSVGGRDSGRAITTDTQYF | TRBV9 | . | TRBJ2-3 | TRBD2
TGTGCCAGCGTGTTAGCGGGGGACTCAGATACGCAGTATTTT | CASVLAGDSDTQYF | TRBV6-1 | . | TRBJ2-3 | TRBD2
TGTGCCAGCAGCTTACCCCCCATCGGGAGCACCGGGGAGCTGTTTTTT | CASSLPPIGSTGELFF | TRBV11-3 | few | TRBJ2-2 | .
TGTGCCAGCAGTTACGGGGGGTCAGGAAACACCATATATTTT | CASSYGGSGNTIYF | TRBV6-5 | . | TRBJ1-3 | .
TGTGCCAGCAGCTTCAGGGGGTCCGGGAACACTGAAGCTTTCTTT | CASSFRGSGNTEAFF | TRBV28 | few | TRBJ1-1 | TRBD1
TGTTCCAGCAGCCCGGGGGCGGGACAGGGCCACGAGCAGTACTTC | CSSSPGAGQGHEQYF | TRBV7-9 | . | TRBJ2-7 | TRBD1
TGTGCCAGCAGCGTAGAGCAGGGGGCTATATATGGCTACACCTTC | CASSVEQGAIYGYTF | TRBV7-2 | . | TRBJ1-2 | TRBD1
TGTGCCAGCAGCTTAGATCGGTCTAGGAAGGCCGGGGAGCTGTTTTTT | CASSLDRSRKAGELFF | TRBV7-9 | . | TRBJ2-2 | .
TGTGCGCCTCCGGGGACAGCCTATGGCTACACCTTC | CAPPGTAYGYTF | TRBV28 | . | TRBJ1-2 | TRBD1
TGTGCCAGCAGTGAATGGAGAGGGTCGGAGACCCAGTACTTC | CASSEWRGSETQYF | TRBV25-1 | . | TRBJ2-5 | .
TGTGCCAGCGCAGGGGGTCTTGACATTCAGTACTTC | CASAGGLDIQYF | TRBV28 | . | TRBJ2-4 | TRBD1
TGCGCCAGCTATTTAGCGGGGGGGCGGAATGAGCAGTTCTTC | CASYLAGGRNEQFF | TRBV10-2 | . | TRBJ2-1 | TRBD2
TGTGCCAGCAGTTTACAGGGGGACAATCAGCCCCAGCATTTT | CASSLQGDNQPQHF | TRBV27 | . | TRBJ1-5 | TRBD1
TGCGCCAGCAGCTTACTAGCTAGCACAGATACGCAGTATTTT | CASSLLASTDTQYF | TRBV5-1 | . | TRBJ2-3 | .
TGTGCCAGCAGACCCAACAGGGCCGGGGACTATGGCTACACCTTC | CASRPNRAGDYGYTF | TRBV7-9 | . | TRBJ1-2 | .
TGCGCCAGCAGCCAAGAGACTAGATACAATGAGCAGTTCTTC | CASSQETRYNEQFF | TRBV4-3 | few | TRBJ2-1 | .
TGCGCCAGCAGCGTCCCTAGCGGGGGGCTAACAGATACGCAGTATTTT | CASSVPSGGLTDTQYF | TRBV5-1 | . | TRBJ2-3 | TRBD2
TGTGCCAGTAGTATAGATCGAGGATCCGGCGGGACTAGCGGGAGTGGAGGATCGAATGAGCAGTTCTTC | CASSIDRGSGGTSGSGGSNEQFF | TRBV19 | . | TRBJ2-1 | TRBD2
TGTGCCAGCAGCTTAGACGGGGGAGTTTATGGCTACACCTTC | CASSLDGGVYGYTF | TRBV7-9 | . | TRBJ1-2 | .
TGTGCCAGCAGCTCAGGGGGCTCCTATGGCTACACCTTC | CASSSGGSYGYTF | TRBV2 | . | TRBJ1-2 | TRBD1